This TCR beta chain was captured by sequencing in a study of STAT5B mutations in CD4+ large granular lymphocyte leukemia. Study-wide findings and caveats: Main leukemic clonotypes were patient-specific, but roughly 26% appeared at low frequency elsewhere. Top patient clones used TRBV06 genes more often: 8/27 versus 2/35 in controls.

The V segment lost 1 base and the J segment 4 bases; nucleotides outside the gene matches: 12. There are 18 residues in the CDR3. In germline, CDR1 is SGHAT, CDR2 FQNNGV. This clone is classed as large. The antigen remains unidentified. Here immunoSEQ multiplex PCR was the method, and the copy in TCRdb shows in-frame clones only, minus some. Of 1,400 or so clones in the sample, roughly 75% are singletons; the top ten hold 65% to 80%. This chain joins TRBV11-2 and TRBJ2-1, with 8 bases that match TRBD1. The sequence was obtained from a man in his 70s with CD4+ T-cell large granular lymphocyte leukemia. Material: PBMCs. For the CDR3, the DNA is TGTGCCAGCAGCTTAGTATTCGGAACAGGGGGGTCTTACAATGAGCAGTTCTTC. It is translated as CASSLVFGTGGSYNEQFF.